The 19 T cell receptor beta chains in this list originate from one sample, sequenced in a study of blood T cell repertoires in COVID-19 (dated by TCRdb to the early 2020s). The library came from the immunoSEQ multiplex PCR assay. The table was pulled from immuneACCESS by TCRdb, which kept in-frame rearrangements only. Such tables lose some clones; where checked, under half of the loss comes from unresolved V genes, and the rest has no known cause. The sample has 150,000 to 200,000 clones on record, approximately 79% of them singletons. The ten largest clonotypes hold around 3% of the sample. The sample consisted of peripheral blood. All receptors derive from a woman of 80 years or more with acute or convalescent COVID-19.

The chain carries TRBV19 and TRBJ1-5; perhaps TRBD1 as D (6 bases). The CDR3 is made up of 17 amino acids. Trimming pared 0 bases from V and 5 bases from J, leaving 17 bases between. Germline-derived CDR1 and CDR2 are LNHDA and SQIVND (reference sequence). For the CDR3, the DNA is TGTGCCAGTAGTATAGAGGGTTCCATACAGGGTTATCAGCCCCAGCATTTT. Translation gives CASSIEGSIQGYQPQHF.

The rearrangement uses TRBV12-3 or TRBV12-4 and TRBJ1-5; D not resolved. The V gene lost 5 bases and the J gene lost 7 bases, with 12 bases spanning the gap. The CDR3 totals 13 residues. The CDR3: CASSLLPRQPQHF. The CDR3 DNA follows: TGTGCCAGCAGTCTACTCCCTAGGCAGCCCCAGCATTTT.

This clone was recorded only once. The chain has TRBV28 and TRBJ2-7; 11 bases align to TRBD1. Germline V CDR1 and CDR2: MDHEN, SYDVKM. CDR3 length: 16 residues. Trimming removed 5 bases from V and 3 bases from J; junction bases left unmatched: 9. CDR3 nucleotide sequence: TGTGCCAGCAGTCGCCCGTCGGGACAGGGGGTCTACGAGCAGTACTTC. Its protein is CASSRPSGQGVYEQYF.

This chain joins TRBV28 and TRBJ1-1; D is ambiguous. The CDR3 spans 11 residues. Trimming removed 8 bases from V and 2 bases from J, with 6 bases in between. CDR1 and CDR2 (germline): MDHEN, SYDVKM. This CDR3 is CASGINTEAFF. CDR3 nucleotides: TGTGCCAGCGGCATTAACACTGAAGCTTTCTTT. Combining the CDR3 with reference TRBV28 and TRBJ1-1 gives the whole variable domain DVKVTQSSRYLVKRTGEKVFLECVQDMDHENMFWYRQDPGLGLRLIYFSYDVKMKEKGDIPEGYSVSREKKERFSLILESASTNQTSMYLCASGINTEAFFGQGTRLTVV.

The chain has TRBV24-1 and TRBJ1-5; D is uncertain. This CDR3 contains 14 residues. With 4 bases removed from V and 0 bases from J, the gap between germline ends came to 6 bases. CDR1 is KGHDR, CDR2 SFDVKD, per germline. CDR3 nucleotide sequence: TGTGCCACCAGTGACCAGGATAGCAATCAGCCCCAGCATTTT. Translating it yields CATSDQDSNQPQHF.

This sequence joins TRBV27 and TRBJ1-1, with D perhaps TRBD1 (6 bases). Germline CDR1 and CDR2: MNHEY and SMNVEV (reference sequence). The CDR3 loop spans 16 amino acids. V dropped 3 bases and J dropped 0 bases, with 14 bases sitting between them. The CDR3 sequence: CASSFGRGKVNTEAFF. As DNA, the CDR3 is TGTGCCAGCAGTTTCGGAAGGGGGAAGGTGAACACTGAAGCTTTCTTT.

This clone came up a few times. The chain joins TRBV5-4 to TRBJ2-3; unclear D gene. The CDR3 sequence is 14 residues long. V dropped 1 base and J dropped 1 base, with 7 bases sitting between them. Germline-derived CDR1 and CDR2 are SGHNT and YYREEE (reference sequence). The CDR3 loop is CASSLSQGTDTQYF. The CDR3 DNA is TGTGCCAGCAGCTTGAGCCAGGGCACAGATACGCAGTATTTT.

This rearrangement joins TRBV5-1 to TRBJ1-2, with 7 positions matching TRBD1. CDR1 and CDR2 (germline): SGHRS, YFSETQ. The CDR3 sequence is 13 residues long. V trimming: 3 bases; J trimming: 6 bases; junction bases outside the gene matches: 5. CDR3 nucleotides: TGCGCCAGCAGCTCAAACGACAGGGATGGCTACACCTTC. Its translation is CASSSNDRDGYTF.

This CDR3 is CASSATGTSGTGYNEQFF. DNA for the CDR3: TGTGCCAGTAGTGCGACCGGGACTAGCGGGACGGGGTACAATGAGCAGTTCTTC. The chain links TRBV19 to TRBJ2-1, with 13 nucleotides matching TRBD2. V lost 5 bases, J lost 4 bases, and 11 bases stayed unmatched. Germline V gene lookup returns CDR1 LNHDA and CDR2 SQIVND (reference sequence). The CDR3 sequence is 18 residues long.

CDR3 residues: CASSGTGGSSYGYTF. The CDR3 DNA sequence: TGTGCCAGCAGCGGTACAGGGGGTTCTTCCTATGGCTACACCTTC. The rearrangement links TRBV19 to TRBJ1-2, with 8 bases fitting TRBD1. CDR1 LNHDA and CDR2 SQIVND come from the germline V gene (reference sequence). Losses at the gene ends were 9 bases for V and 4 bases for J; bases not matched to a gene: 13. This CDR3 is 15 amino acids long.

This clone is a singleton in its sample. The chain couples TRBV19 to TRBJ2-1; 13 bases agree with TRBD2. CDR1 and CDR2 from the germline V gene are LNHDA and SQIVND (reference sequence). CDR3 length equals 18 residues. V shed 5 bases and J 4 bases; nucleotides not matched to a gene: 11. The CDR3 here is CASSLAGTSGALYNEQFF. The CDR3 coding sequence is TGTGCCAGTAGTTTGGCCGGGACTAGCGGGGCCCTTTACAATGAGCAGTTCTTC.

The rearrangement links TRBV7-2 to TRBJ1-3; a weak D match, TRBD1 (6 bases). CDR1 is SGHTA and CDR2 is FQGNSA in the germline V gene. The ends were cut back, 4 bases at V and 0 bases at J, with 16 bases in the middle. CDR3 length equals 17 residues. The CDR3 here is CASSSTPGASSGNTIYF. For the CDR3, the DNA is TGTGCCAGCAGCTCGACCCCAGGGGCCAGCTCTGGAAACACCATATATTTT. The complete variable domain, with remaining parts taken from reference TRBV7-2 and TRBJ1-3, reads GAGVSQSPSNKVTEKGKDVELRCDPISGHTALYWYRQSLGQGLEFLIYFQGNSAPDKSGLPSDRFSAERTGGSVSTLTIQRTQQEDSAVYLCASSSTPGASSGNTIYFGEGSWLTVV.

This chain links TRBV19 with TRBJ2-5, with TRBD1 identical over 7 bases. Germline V CDR1 and CDR2: LNHDA, SQIVND (reference sequence). There are 15 residues in the CDR3. Unmatched junction bases numbered 9, after V lost 3 bases and J lost 5 bases. For the CDR3, the DNA is TGTGCCAGTAGTATTGGGGCAGGGGGAAGGGAGACCCAGTACTTC. As protein: CASSIGAGGRETQYF.

The chain employs TRBV28 and TRBJ1-2; D possibly corresponds to TRBD1 (5 bases). V dropped 1 base and J dropped 2 bases, with 11 bases sitting between them. This CDR3 has 15 residues. CDR1 is MDHEN and CDR2 is SYDVKM in the germline V gene. The CDR3 here is CASSLFGAGNYGYTF. The CDR3 bases are TGTGCCAGCAGTTTATTCGGGGCGGGAAACTATGGCTACACCTTC.

With respect to this clone: The germline gene is not matched at one end of the junction; a read error may be the cause. The J gene is TRBJ2-7, the V gene TRBV7-8; 7 nucleotides match TRBD2. The CDR3 has 16 residues. From germline, CDR1 is SGHVS and CDR2 FQNEAQ. The CDR3 region is CASSPAEAGNSHEQYF. In DNA, the CDR3 is TGTGCCAGCAGTCCCGCCGAAGCGGGAAACTCCCACGAGCAGTACTTC. The whole variable domain, remainder taken from reference TRBV7-8 and TRBJ2-7, is GAGVSQSPRYKVAKRGQDVALRCDPISGHVSLFWYQQALGQGPEFLTYFQNEAQLDKSGLPSDRFFAERPEGSVSTLKIQRTQQEDSAVYLCASSPAEAGNSHEQYFGPGTRLTVT.

This clone was counted a single time. The chain couples TRBV3-1 (or the pseudogene TRBV3-2) to TRBJ2-3, with TRBD2 matching 9 bases. The trim removed 2 bases at V and 4 bases at J, leaving 4 bases unmatched. This CDR3 is 15 amino acids long. The germline gives CDR1 LGHDT, CDR2 YNNKEL (reference sequence). CDR3 region: CASSQLAGAADTQYF. The CDR3 bases are TGTGCCAGCAGCCAATTAGCGGGAGCGGCAGATACGCAGTATTTT.

The chain has TRBV6-5 and TRBJ2-3; maybe TRBD2 (5 bases). The V and J ends lost 2 bases and 5 bases respectively, with 11 bases between them. Germline assignment: CDR1 MNHEY and CDR2 SVGAGI. The CDR3 length is 14 residues. CDR3 sequence: CASSYRSAGDTQYF. The CDR3 region has the DNA TGTGCCAGCAGTTACCGAAGCGCGGGAGATACGCAGTATTTT.

This clone was observed a few times. As DNA, the CDR3 is TGTGCCATCAGTGAGCGGGGGGGGATAGCGAACACCGGGGAGCTGTTTTTT. Its protein is CAISERGGIANTGELFF. The J gene is TRBJ2-2, the V gene TRBV10-3; TRBD2 agrees at 8 bases. CDR1 and CDR2 (germline): ENHRY, SYGVKD. V lost 2 bases, J lost 0 bases, and 5 bases stayed unmatched. The CDR3 is 17 amino acids.

This sequence joins TRBV5-1 and TRBJ2-1; 9 positions agree with TRBD2. CDR1 SGHRS and CDR2 YFSETQ come from the germline V gene. The CDR3 contains 16 residues. The V and J ends lost 0 bases and 2 bases, in that order; junction bases with no gene match: 3. The CDR3 coding sequence is TGCGCCAGCAGCTTGGTAGCGGGAGTTACCTACAATGAGCAGTTCTTC. Amino acid sequence: CASSLVAGVTYNEQFF.